These T cell receptor beta chains were read from a single sample in a study of T cell responses to AZD1222 COVID-19 vaccine. Produced via immunoSEQ multiplex PCR; TCRdb's table is partial and in-frame only. Seen here are 120,000 or so clones, roughly 92% observed once, and the top ten hold roughly 1.8%. This sample comprised peripheral blood, obtained on day 0 of AZD1222 vaccination. All receptors derive from an adult in good health. CDR3s include the opening cysteine and the closing phenylalanine or tryptophan.

>TRBJ2-5|TRBV6-1
CASSESQEETQYF
>TRBJ1-2|TRBV5-1
CASSLASGGYYGYTF
>TRBJ1-4|TRBV19
CASSSSQTAHNEKLFF
>TRBJ2-3|TRBV10-3
CAIKDSGILTDTQYF
>TRBJ2-2|TRBV6-5
CASSDRLSTGELFF
>TRBJ2-5|TRBV2
CASSGPAGPQETQYF
>TRBJ1-2|TRBV4-1
CASSQVSKPYGYTF
>TRBJ2-7|TRBV5-1
CASSLGTDEQYF
>TRBJ2-5|TRBV5-1
CASSLALGRGNGETQYF
>TRBJ2-3|TRBV5-1
CASSLDRGSTDTQYF
>TRBJ1-2|TRBV19
CASSTRTGGNNYGYTF
>TRBJ2-2|TRBV5-1
CASSSGSVNTGELFF
>TRBJ1-1|TRBV11-1
CASSLRGLRTEAFF
>TRBJ1-4|TRBV19
CASSTPPEKLFF
>TRBJ1-2|TRBV19
CASSPLTGLPFYGYTF
>TRBJ1-2|TRBV15
CATSREGFTYGYTF
>TRBJ2-2|TRBV7-7
CASSLGIGKSGGELFF
>TRBJ2-7|TRBV20-1
CSASSPAGGWYEQYF
>TRBJ2-2|TRBV30
CAWITGTGGITGELFF
>TRBJ2-2|TRBV12-3/TRBV12-4
CASSLRFSGELFF
>TRBJ1-2|TRBV5-6
CASSLDRESGYTF
>TRBJ1-1|TRBV6-5
CASSTDRMNTEAFF
>TRBJ1-1|TRBV9
CASSPQVGNTEAFF
>TRBJ1-2|TRBV30
CAWKGRARTSYTF
>TRBJ1-5|TRBV6-1
CASSEETGWEQPQHF
>TRBJ1-2|TRBV7-2
CASSPLTETGHGYTF
>TRBJ2-3|TRBV10-3
CAISGTTFSTDTQYF
>TRBJ1-1|TRBV18
CASSRSDRGNTEAFF
>TRBJ2-3|TRBV7-3
CASSLGQLVTDTQYF
>TRBJ2-7|TRBV9
CASSAGHPYEQYF
>TRBJ2-7|TRBV6-6
CASSHGGDFVSYEQYF
>TRBJ1-1|TRBV7-2
CASSFTGATEAFF